This T cell receptor (beta chain) stems from a study of post-analysis software for immune sequencing data. For the study at large: In terms of disease course, relapsing-remitting, secondary progressive and progressive-relapsing multiple sclerosis were included.

General study results and limits: There were several TRBV segments more frequent in patients than controls, and TRBV5-6, TRBV5-1 and TRBV20-1 were among them. Controls had significantly higher normalized Chao1 diversity than multiple sclerosis patients.

Germline lookup yields CDR1 SGHTA and CDR2 FQGNSA. With 5 bases clipped from V and 7 bases from J, the junction kept 9 bases outside the gene matches. This CDR3 contains 16 residues. Unique molecular identifiers tagged the TCR beta cDNA libraries. Once roughly 0.9 to 11 million T cells were used, approximately 470,000 cDNA molecules resulted. TCRdb called the PCR reads again in MiXCR, with one record for every CDR3 protein. There are about 460,000 distinct CDR3 sequences in the sample; less than 45% occur only once, and about 12% lies in the top ten. This clonotype came up a few times. What it binds is unknown.

The V call is TRBV7-2, the J call TRBJ2-1, with TRBD2 matching 12 bases. Sequenced sample: blood. This TCR derives from a girl between 5 and 17 years old with multiple sclerosis. CDR3 sequence: CASSIRLAGVLNEQFF. The CDR3 DNA reads TGTGCCAGCAGCATCCGACTAGCGGGAGTTTTAAATGAGCAGTTCTTC. The complete variable domain, with remaining parts taken from reference TRBV7-2 and TRBJ2-1, reads GAGVSQSPSNKVTEKGKDVELRCDPISGHTALYWYRQSLGQGLEFLIYFQGNSAPDKSGLPSDRFSAERTGGSVSTLTIQRTQQEDSAVYLCASSIRLAGVLNEQFFGPGTRLTVL.